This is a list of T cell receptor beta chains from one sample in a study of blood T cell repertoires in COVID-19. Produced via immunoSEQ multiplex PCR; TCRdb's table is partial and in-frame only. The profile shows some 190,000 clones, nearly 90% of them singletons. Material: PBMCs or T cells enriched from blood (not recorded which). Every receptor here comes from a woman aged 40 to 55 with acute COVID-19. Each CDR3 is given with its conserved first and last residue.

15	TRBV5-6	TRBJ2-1	CASSHVLARYNEQFF
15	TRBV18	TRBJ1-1	CASSPGERMNTEAFF
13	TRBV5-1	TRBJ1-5	CASSPADNQPQHF
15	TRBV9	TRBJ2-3	CASSPHDRWEDTQYF
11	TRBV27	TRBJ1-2	CASSSGDGYTF
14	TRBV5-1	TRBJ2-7	CASRWRGGAYEQYF
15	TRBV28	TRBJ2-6	CASSLGGSGANVLTF
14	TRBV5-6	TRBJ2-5	CASSPRDRVATQYF
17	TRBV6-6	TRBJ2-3	CASSPVFTGRVTDTQYF
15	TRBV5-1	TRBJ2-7	CASSPGQGPTYEQYF
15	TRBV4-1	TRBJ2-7	CASSLGLAGPHEQYF
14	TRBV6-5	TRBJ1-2	CASSSPRLRIGYTF
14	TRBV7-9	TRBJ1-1	CAAGYTSMNTEAFF
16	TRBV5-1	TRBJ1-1	CASSPSDGGMNTEAFF
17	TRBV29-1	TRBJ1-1	CSVEDPRGGYMNTEAFF
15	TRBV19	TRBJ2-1	CASRGAGVGHNEQFF